This T cell receptor beta chain appears in the sequencing data of a study of memory CD4+ T cells and cytomegalovirus serostatus. The CDR3 contains 14 residues. The germline V gene has CDR1 LNHNV and CDR2 YYDKDF (reference sequence). The V gene lost 0 bases and the J gene lost 0 bases, with 3 bases spanning the gap. Data came from immunoSEQ multiplex PCR; TCRdb stores just in-frame clones and leaves some out. The sample lists around 84,000 clones, less than 90% occurring once. Single viable CD3+CD4+CD8-CD45RO+ cells were sorted as the memory CD4+ T cells. CD4+ T cells were isolated by positive magnetic selection.

The sequencing sample was made of memory CD4+ T cells from blood. The TCR originated in an adult in good health and CMV-seronegative. The genes are TRBV15 and TRBJ1-5; D unclear. The DNA for the CDR3 is TGTGCCACCAGCAGAGAGATTAGCAATCAGCCCCAGCATTTT. It is translated as CATSREISNQPQHF.